This TCR beta chain was sequenced for a study of blood T cell repertoires in COVID-19. As for the study in general: The origin of the acute and convalescent COVID-19 samples was the United States, Italy and Spain.

Original processing notes: Counts of nucleated cells, estimated from reference gene primer amplification, were obtained. Clones were sequenced by immunoSEQ multiplex PCR, and TCRdb holds only the in-frame ones, with some missing. V, J and clone size reflect that table, while D and trimming were determined from the DNA. Among a few hundred thousand clones listed, about 86% were seen once. Germline CDR1 and CDR2: LNHDA and SQIVND (reference sequence). The CDR3 is 14 residues long. Between the trimmed V and J ends, which lost 7 bases and 2 bases, there was a span of 12 bases. The sequenced sample was peripheral blood. The chain recombines TRBV19 with TRBJ1-3; the D is unclear. The receptor was isolated from a woman aged 30 to 39 who had recovered from COVID-19. The CDR3 DNA follows: TGTGCCAGTACTTTCGGAGGAGCTGGAAACACCATATATTTT. Its translation is CASTFGGAGNTIYF.